This T cell receptor (beta chain) was recovered during a study of shared clonotypes between healthy human individuals. Per the germline V gene, CDR1 is MNHNS and CDR2 is SASEGT. There are 15 residues in the CDR3. V was cut by 2 bases and J by 5 bases, with 13 bases left in between. TCRdb's table, derived via immunoSEQ multiplex PCR, lists solely in-frame clones and lacks some. Of some 1 million clones listed, about 75% were seen once; the top ten hold around 1.5%. General study results and limits: Incompleteness in sorted-subset sequencing, despite large depth, was shown by rarefaction.

This clone came up a few times. Its antigen is as yet unknown. Sequenced: memory CD4+ T cells sorted from blood. Sample subset: CD45RA-negative fraction. This sequence originates from a man aged 18 to 35 in good health. V usage is TRBV6-1 and J usage is TRBJ1-5; D not certain. The CDR3 DNA is TGTGCCAGCAGTGAACTTGGGTCAGCCCATCAGCCCCAGCATTTT. Protein: CASSELGSAHQPQHF.